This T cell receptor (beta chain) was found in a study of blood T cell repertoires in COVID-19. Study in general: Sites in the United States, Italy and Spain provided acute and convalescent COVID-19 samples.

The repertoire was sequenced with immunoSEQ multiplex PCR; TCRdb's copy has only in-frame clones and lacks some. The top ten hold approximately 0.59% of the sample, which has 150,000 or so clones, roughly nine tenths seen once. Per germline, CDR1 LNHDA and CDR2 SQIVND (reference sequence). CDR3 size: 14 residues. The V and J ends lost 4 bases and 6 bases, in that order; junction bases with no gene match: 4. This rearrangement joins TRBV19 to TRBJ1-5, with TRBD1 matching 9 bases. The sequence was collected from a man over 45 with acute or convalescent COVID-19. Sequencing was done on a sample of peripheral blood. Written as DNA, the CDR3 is TGTGCCAGTAGTACCGGGACAGGGCGTCAGCCCCAGCATTTT. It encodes CASSTGTGRQPQHF.